This TCR beta chain was observed in a study of T cell responses to AZD1222 COVID-19 vaccine. As concerns this clone: What it binds is not known.

Notes on the study in general: Most donors were white British, females outnumbered males, and clonal diversity was possibly underestimated.

TCRdb's copy holds only in-frame clones and misses some; the assay was immunoSEQ multiplex PCR. The sample includes 100,000 to 150,000 clones, 85% to 95% of them seen just once. Germline CDR1 is MNHEY and CDR2 is SVGAGI. The CDR3 covers 13 residues. V was clipped by 6 bases and J by 7 bases, with 15 bases between them. The sequence was collected from an adult in good health. This chain connects TRBV6-5 to TRBJ1-2; no firm D call. This material consisted of peripheral blood, taken on day 0 of AZD1222 vaccination. CDR3 in amino acids: CASRAAGRSGYTF. CDR3 nucleotides: TGTGCCAGCAGGGCTGCCGGACGGTCTGGCTACACCTTC.